The 15 T cell receptor beta chains in this list originate from one sample, sequenced in a study of CD8+CD57+ T cells in acquired aplastic anemia. The template used for profiling TCR beta VDJ and CDR3 was genomic DNA. A single record per CDR3 protein comes from TCRdb applying MiXCR to the reads. The data hold about 270,000 distinct CDR3 sequences, with around three fifths observed a single time. The sample consisted of sorted CD4+, CD8+, or CD8+CD57+ T cells (not recorded which) from PBMCs. These receptors were obtained from a human donor with severe aplastic anemia or a healthy control (not recorded which).

This clonotype came up a few times. A much larger clone lies one base from this, so it may be a read error. The J gene is TRBJ2-5, the V gene TRBV7-2, with 7 bases lining up with TRBD1. Germline CDR1 is SGHTA and CDR2 is FQGNSA. CDR3 length: 14 amino acids. As DNA, the CDR3 is TGTGCCAGCAGCCCGGACAGGATACAAGAGATCCAGTACTTC. This encodes CASSPDRIQEIQYF.

As to this clonotype: This CDR3 fails to terminate in the conserved phenylalanine or tryptophan, so it likely reflects a read error. The DNA is omitted, as the CDR3 cannot be located on it reliably, and the CDR3 follows TCRdb's listing. The rearrangement links TRBV20-1 to TRBJ2-1; no DNA check was done on the table's D call, TRBD2. Germline V gene data show CDR1 as DFQATT and CDR2 as SNEGSKA (reference sequence). Counting both end residues, the CDR3 totals 9 amino acids. The CDR3 sequence: CSAPRREEP.

This clonotype has at least ten counts. The chain couples TRBV6-6 to TRBJ2-3; perhaps TRBD2 as D (5 bases). Trimming shortened V by 3 bases and J by 4 bases, and 17 bases separated the two germline ends. The germline V gene has CDR1 MNHNY and CDR2 SVGAGI (reference sequence). This CDR3 region has 16 residues. The CDR3 sequence is CASSYLERVGADTQYF. The CDR3 coding sequence is TGTGCCAGCAGTTATTTAGAGAGGGTCGGGGCAGATACGCAGTATTTT.

This clonotype has ten or more counts. The chain uses TRBV2 and TRBJ1-3; D unresolved. CDR3 length equals 15 residues. From germline, CDR1 is SNHLY and CDR2 FYNNEI. Trimming left V 8 bases short and J 0 bases short, with 14 bases between. CDR3 region: CASSASQSSGNTIYF. CDR3 DNA: TGTGCCAGCTCTGCAAGTCAGAGCTCTGGAAACACCATATATTTT.

The chain couples TRBV7-3 to TRBJ1-2; 9 positions match TRBD1. There are 17 residues in the CDR3. From germline, CDR1 is SGHTA and CDR2 FQGTGA. The ends lost 4 bases at V and 6 bases at J; junction bases unmatched: 15. The chain's CDR3 is CASSSTGPGQGEDGYTF. In nucleotides, the CDR3 is TGTGCCAGCAGCTCCACGGGACCGGGACAGGGAGAGGATGGCTACACCTTC.

The chain employs TRBV2 and TRBJ1-1, with a weak D call TRBD1 (5 bases). Trimming cost V 6 bases and J 1 base, with 9 bases left between them. The CDR3 is 13 residues long. CDR1 is SNHLY, CDR2 FYNNEI, per germline. Here the CDR3 reads CASRRQTNTEAFF. The CDR3 DNA reads as TGTGCCAGCAGGCGACAGACGAACACTGAAGCTTTCTTT.

The CDR3 DNA sequence: TGTGCCAGCAGTGAATGGGGTAGCCTCACGCAGTATTTT. Residues: CASSEWGSLTQYF. V gene TRBV2 combines with J gene TRBJ2-3; no clear D. V was cut by 2 bases and J by 9 bases, with 12 bases left in between. The CDR3 runs 13 residues. Germline assignment: CDR1 SNHLY and CDR2 FYNNEI.

This chain joins TRBV5-5 and TRBJ2-3; D perhaps matches TRBD2 (6 bases). Germline CDR1 reads SGHKS; CDR2 reads YYEKEE (reference sequence). This CDR3 has 13 amino acids. Between the trimmed V and J ends, which lost 4 bases and 4 bases, there was a span of 10 bases. The CDR3: CASSPDYPDTQYF. The CDR3 DNA reads as TGTGCCAGCAGCCCGGACTATCCAGATACGCAGTATTTT. The full variable domain, its missing parts supplied by reference TRBV5-5 and TRBJ2-3, is DAGVTQSPTHLIKTRGQQVTLRCSPISGHKSVSWYQQVLGQGPQFIFQYYEKEERGRGNFPDRFSARQFPNYSSELNVNALLLGDSALYLCASSPDYPDTQYFGPGTRLTVL.

The chain employs TRBV7-6 and TRBJ2-5; 13 nucleotides line up with TRBD2. The CDR3 length is 19 residues. The germline gives CDR1 SGHVS, CDR2 FNYEAQ. V lost 3 bases, J lost 0 bases, and 10 bases stayed unmatched. Written as DNA, the CDR3 is TGTGCCAGCAGCTTCGCGCCGAAGACTAGCGGGGGGAACCAAGAGACCCAGTACTTC. This gives the protein CASSFAPKTSGGNQETQYF.

This chain connects TRBV20-1 to TRBJ1-2; D is ambiguous. Trimming shortened V by 3 bases and J by 0 bases, and 8 bases separated the two germline ends. The CDR3 length is 13 residues. The germline V gene has CDR1 DFQATT and CDR2 SNEGSKA (reference sequence). The CDR3 here is CSASDWTNYGYTF. CDR3 coding DNA: TGCAGTGCTAGCGATTGGACTAACTATGGCTACACCTTC.

The chain couples TRBV5-1 to TRBJ2-7, with D possibly matching TRBD2 (5 bases). This CDR3 has 15 residues. V was cut by 0 bases and J by 0 bases, with 10 bases left in between. Germline loops: CDR1 SGHRS, CDR2 YFSETQ. Written as DNA, the CDR3 is TGCGCCAGCAGCTTGGGGCGGGTTAGCTCCTACGAGCAGTACTTC. Amino acids: CASSLGRVSSYEQYF.

V and J are TRBV24-1 and TRBJ1-5; TRBD1 matches at 7 bases. J was trimmed by 7 bases and V by 8 bases; bases with no gene match: 4. CDR1 is KGHDR and CDR2 is SFDVKD in the germline V gene. The CDR3 has 12 residues. CDR3 amino acids: CATTTGSQPQHF. In DNA form, the CDR3 reads TGTGCCACCACGACAGGGAGCCAGCCCCAGCATTTT.

This clonotype was seen a handful of times. This chain connects TRBV7-9 to TRBJ2-3; the D gene is possibly TRBD1 (6 bases). The V and J ends lost 1 base and 6 bases respectively, with 23 bases between them. Germline V gene sequence: CDR1 SEHNR, CDR2 FQNEAQ (reference sequence). The CDR3 length is 18 residues. The CDR3 here is CASSLVLRIGQITDTQYF. The DNA of the CDR3 is TGTGCCAGCAGCTTAGTCCTGCGCATAGGACAGATAACGGATACGCAGTATTTT.

In this sample, this clonotype turned up once. An end of the junction does not agree with germline; a read error may underlie this. The chain employs TRBV20-1 and TRBJ2-7, with D maybe TRBD2 (6 bases). There are 11 residues in the CDR3. Germline V gene lookup returns CDR1 DFQATT and CDR2 SNEGSKA (reference sequence). The chain's CDR3 is CSATRGGRGIF. Here the CDR3 DNA reads TGCAGTGCTACCAGAGGAGGGCGAGGTATCTTC.

V gene TRBV20-1 combines with J gene TRBJ2-7; D is possibly TRBD2 (5 bases). From germline, CDR1 is DFQATT and CDR2 SNEGSKA (reference sequence). The CDR3 consists of 13 residues. V shed 4 bases and J shed 4 bases, with 14 bases lying between them. The CDR3 DNA sequence: TGCAGTGCTACCGGGCCCAGAGGGTACGAGCAGTACTTC. Its protein is CSATGPRGYEQYF.